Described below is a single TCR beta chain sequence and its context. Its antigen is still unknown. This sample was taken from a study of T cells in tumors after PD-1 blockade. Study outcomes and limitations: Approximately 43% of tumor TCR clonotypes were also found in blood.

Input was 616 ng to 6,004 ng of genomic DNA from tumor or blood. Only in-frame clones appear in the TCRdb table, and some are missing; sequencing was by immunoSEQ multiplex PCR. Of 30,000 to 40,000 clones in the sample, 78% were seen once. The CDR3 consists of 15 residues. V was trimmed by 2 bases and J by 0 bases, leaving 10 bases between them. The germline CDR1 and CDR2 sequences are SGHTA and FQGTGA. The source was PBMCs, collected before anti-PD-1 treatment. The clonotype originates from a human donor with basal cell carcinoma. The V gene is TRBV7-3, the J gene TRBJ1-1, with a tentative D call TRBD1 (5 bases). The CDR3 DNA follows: TGTGCCAGCAGCTTAGGAGGGGCCATGAACACTGAAGCTTTCTTT. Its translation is CASSLGGAMNTEAFF.